This TCR beta chain emerged from a study of blood T cell repertoires in COVID-19. In the study overall: There were acute and convalescent COVID-19 samples, and they came from the United States, Italy and Spain. From T cells, B-cell-depleted T cells, or PBMCs came the material, which was cDNA or gDNA.

As handled by the study authors: By means of reference gene primer amplification, nucleated cell counts were estimated. Libraries were prepared by immunoSEQ multiplex PCR; TCRdb keeps only in-frame clonotypes and omits some of them. That table supplies the V and J calls and clone size; D and trimming were determined from the DNA. The profile shows around 170,000 clones, 75% to 90% of them singletons. Sequenced input: peripheral blood. This clonotype was obtained from a woman aged 55 to 70 with acute or convalescent COVID-19.

Written as DNA, the CDR3 is TGTGCCTGGAGTCCTAGGGGGAAGGGGGGGACTAATGAAAAACTGTTTTTT. Translating gives CAWSPRGKGGTNEKLFF. This chain connects TRBV30 to TRBJ1-4; a weak D match, TRBD1 (6 bases). The germline V gene encodes CDR1 GTSNPN and CDR2 SVGIG (reference sequence). This CDR3 is built from 17 residues. With 2 bases removed from V and 2 bases from J, the gap between germline ends came to 18 bases.